This T cell receptor (beta chain) emerged from a study of T cells in Graves' hyperthyroidism and ophthalmopathy. Out of 8.5 to 10 ml of fresh peripheral blood came the PBMCs. This clonotype was observed at least ten times. The source material, RNA transcripts, was used to amplify TCR beta CDR3 regions. The study used the HTBI primer set for a first-round RT-PCR of the TCR CDR3. MiXCR was run by TCRdb on the multiplex PCR reads, yielding one entry per CDR3 protein. The profile shows about 610,000 distinct CDR3 sequences, approximately 15% of them singletons. Germline V gene lookup returns CDR1 SGHKS and CDR2 YYEKEE (reference sequence). The length of the CDR3 is 15 residues. V lost 1 base to trimming and J lost 2 bases, with 12 bases between them.

This TCR was recovered from a woman in her thirties or forties with Graves' ophthalmopathy. This chain links TRBV5-5 with TRBJ1-2; D may be TRBD1 (6 bases). Input material: blood. The CDR3 DNA reads as TGTGCCAGCAGCTTGTTGGACAGTTTAAACTATGGCTACACCTTC. It is translated as CASSLLDSLNYGYTF.